This TCR beta chain was recovered during a study of blood T cell repertoires in COVID-19. Study context: Acute and convalescent COVID-19 samples came from the United States, Italy and Spain.

In the authors' workflow: Nucleated cell number was recorded as an estimate derived from reference gene primer amplification. The repertoire was sequenced with immunoSEQ multiplex PCR; TCRdb's copy has only in-frame clones and lacks some. D and trimming were read from the DNA, whereas the V and J calls and clone size are those reported in that table. The table lists about 250,000 clones, around 90% of them singletons. The CDR3 loop spans 16 amino acids. V was pared by 0 bases and J by 0 bases, with 11 bases between. Participant-reported clinical history was the basis for cohort assignment. The study counted Cohort 3 donors as recovered given two negative PCRs, clearance, or symptom resolution.

The rearrangement uses TRBV23-1 and TRBJ2-5; D unresolved. TRBV23-1 is sorted into the ORF group, with uncertain function. The sequencing sample was made of PBMCs or T cells enriched from blood (not recorded which). The receptor was derived from a woman between 45 and 65 years old who had recovered from COVID-19. CDR3 in amino acids: CASSQSLTEYQETQYF. CDR3 coding DNA: TGCGCCAGCAGTCAATCGTTAACCGAGTACCAAGAGACCCAGTACTTC.